What follows are 21 T cell receptor beta chains derived from one specimen sequenced in a study of blood T cell repertoires in COVID-19. Data came from immunoSEQ multiplex PCR; TCRdb stores just in-frame clones and leaves some out. The repertoire holds 160,000 or so clones, with around 89% as singletons. The sample comprised peripheral blood. Source of these receptors: a man aged 60 to 75 with acute or convalescent COVID-19.

The chain is built from TRBV5-1 and TRBJ1-1; 10 nucleotides align to TRBD1. Per germline, CDR1 SGHRS and CDR2 YFSETQ. The CDR3 has 13 amino acids. Trimming at V came to 4 bases and at J to 6 bases, leaving 3 bases not matched to a gene. The CDR3 is CASSLGQGAEAFF. The CDR3 DNA sequence: TGCGCCAGCAGCCTTGGACAGGGGGCTGAAGCTTTCTTT.

The gene calls are TRBV7-9 and TRBJ1-4, with D possibly matching TRBD1 (6 bases). This CDR3 spans 14 amino acids. In germline, CDR1 is SEHNR, CDR2 FQNEAQ (reference sequence). V dropped 4 bases and J dropped 7 bases, with 13 bases sitting between them. Written as DNA, the CDR3 is TGTGCCAGCAGCTCTGGACAGTTCGGTGAAAAACTGTTTTTT. It specifies CASSSGQFGEKLFF.

The chain is built from TRBV9 and TRBJ2-3; weak D call: TRBD1 (6 bases). Between the trimmed V and J ends, which lost 0 bases and 9 bases, there was a span of 20 bases. The CDR3 sequence is 16 residues long. CDR1 SGDLS and CDR2 YYNGEE come from the germline V gene. CDR3 DNA: TGTGCCAGCAGCGTAGTCTGGCAGGGACAAGCAGGCACGCAGTATTTT. It is translated as CASSVVWQGQAGTQYF.

This CDR3 reads CASSLTGRGWLEKLFF. Here the CDR3 DNA reads TGTGCCAGCAGTTTAACCGGGCGCGGGTGGCTTGAAAAACTGTTTTTT. V usage is TRBV27 and J usage is TRBJ1-4; unclear D gene. Per the germline V gene, CDR1 is MNHEY and CDR2 is SMNVEV (reference sequence). The CDR3 covers 16 residues. Trimming took 2 bases from V and 7 from J, leaving 17 bases between them.

About this clone: The sample contains more than one DNA sequence encoding this CDR3. This chain joins TRBV18 and TRBJ1-1; 8 bases agree with TRBD1. V shed 3 bases, J shed 1 base, and the junction held 1 base outside the gene matches. The CDR3 loop spans 14 amino acids. Germline V gives CDR1 KGHSH, CDR2 LQKENI. CDR3 sequence (DNA): TGTGCCAGCTCACCGGGGACAGGGAACACTGAAGCTTTCTTT. This translates into CASSPGTGNTEAFF.

CDR3 residues: CASRRQNTNYGYTF. The CDR3 DNA reads TGTGCCAGCAGGCGACAGAATACTAACTATGGCTACACCTTC. The chain joins TRBV3-1 (or the pseudogene TRBV3-2) to TRBJ1-2, with D possibly matching TRBD1 (5 bases). Germline V gene data show CDR1 as LGHDT and CDR2 as YNNKEL (reference sequence). This CDR3 is 14 amino acids long. Trimming shortened V by 6 bases and J by 0 bases, and 11 bases separated the two germline ends.

V usage is TRBV6-6 and J usage is TRBJ1-1; no firm D call. V shed 8 bases and J shed 1 base, with 11 bases lying between them. From germline, CDR1 is MNHNY and CDR2 SVGAGI (reference sequence). The CDR3 has 13 amino acids. CDR3 sequence reads: CASRITWNTEAFF. CDR3 in DNA: TGTGCCAGCCGTATAACATGGAACACTGAAGCTTTCTTT.

This clone has only one observation. This chain uses TRBV5-8 with TRBJ2-2; D not certain. Germline-derived CDR1 and CDR2 are SGHTS and YDEGEE. There are 12 residues in the CDR3. V dropped 4 bases and J dropped 7 bases, with 8 bases sitting between them. The CDR3 coding sequence is TGTGCCAGCAGCCCTTACTACGGGGAGCTGTTTTTT. Translated: CASSPYYGELFF.

This chain joins TRBV4-3 and TRBJ1-2; perhaps TRBD1 as D (5 bases). From germline, CDR1 is LGHNA and CDR2 YSLEER. The CDR3 runs to 15 residues. V was trimmed by 0 bases and J by 5 bases, leaving 13 bases between them. CDR3 DNA sequence: TGCGCCAGCAGCCAAGAAGGCAGGGATCCATATGGCTACACCTTC. Translated: CASSQEGRDPYGYTF.

CDR3 in amino acids: CATGRDRATDTQYF. The CDR3 DNA reads TGTGCCACCGGAAGGGACAGGGCGACAGATACGCAGTATTTT. The chain carries TRBV7-9 and TRBJ2-3; 9 bases map to TRBD1. The V gene's germline CDR1 is SEHNR and CDR2 FQNEAQ (reference sequence). V gave up 10 bases and J gave up 3 bases; unmatched junction bases: 8. The CDR3 spans 14 residues.

The chain has TRBV6-1 and TRBJ2-5; 7 positions match TRBD2. With 2 bases clipped from V and 4 bases from J, the junction kept 4 bases outside the gene matches. The germline CDR1 and CDR2 sequences are MNHNS and SASEGT. The CDR3 has 14 residues. CDR3 amino acids: CASSESPGGETQYF. DNA of the CDR3: TGTGCCAGCAGTGAATCCCCGGGGGGAGAGACCCAGTACTTC.

This chain links TRBV24-1 with TRBJ2-1; possibly TRBD2 for D (6 bases). Germline assignment: CDR1 KGHDR and CDR2 SFDVKD. Trimming took off 7 bases at V and 9 bases at J, with 18 bases between the two ends. The CDR3 has 14 amino acids. The CDR3 coding sequence is TGTGCCACCAGGGGGCCGGGACTCCGAAGTGAGCAGTTCTTC. Its protein product is CATRGPGLRSEQFF.

The chain uses TRBV12-3 or TRBV12-4 and TRBJ1-1; D is perhaps TRBD1 (5 bases). The CDR3 covers 11 residues. V was clipped by 7 bases and J by 6 bases, with 9 bases between them. CDR3 coding DNA: TGTGCCAGCATGGGGGGTTCTGAAGCTTTCTTT. Translating gives CASMGGSEAFF.

V gene TRBV5-6 combines with J gene TRBJ1-2; no firm D call. The germline V and J ends were trimmed by 5 bases and 3 bases, with 14 bases remaining between them. This CDR3 has 14 amino acids. Germline CDR1 is SGHDT and CDR2 is YYEEEE. The CDR3 nucleotides are TGTGCCAGCAGGGAAAGGCGGTCCTACTATGGCTACACCTTC. Its protein is CASRERRSYYGYTF.

This clone turned up a few times. The chain joins TRBV6-5 to TRBJ2-1; D uncertain. Germline-derived CDR1 and CDR2 are MNHEY and SVGAGI. The CDR3 runs 13 residues. V was trimmed by 4 bases and J by 5 bases, leaving 9 bases between them. CDR3 in DNA: TGTGCCAGCAGTTCCCCAACTAACAATGAGCAGTTCTTC. Translating gives CASSSPTNNEQFF.

The chain couples TRBV28 to TRBJ1-2; D is ambiguous. Trimming shortened V by 6 bases and J by 2 bases, and 10 bases separated the two germline ends. Germline CDR1 is MDHEN and CDR2 is SYDVKM. CDR3 length: 13 amino acids. CDR3 region: CASSVQSNYGYTF. In DNA, the CDR3 is TGTGCCAGCAGCGTACAATCCAACTATGGCTACACCTTC.

The chain uses TRBV27 and TRBJ2-7; 8 positions agree with TRBD1. The J segment lost 5 bases and the V segment lost 0 bases, leaving 6 bases of the junction unmatched. Germline CDR1 MNHEY, CDR2 SMNVEV (reference sequence). This CDR3 is 15 amino acids long. The CDR3 reads CASSLSWQGADEQYF. The CDR3 nucleotides are TGTGCCAGCAGTTTATCGTGGCAGGGGGCTGACGAGCAGTACTTC.

The J gene is TRBJ1-6, the V gene TRBV7-2, with a possible D match to TRBD1 (5 bases). In germline, CDR1 is SGHTA, CDR2 FQGNSA. Between the trimmed V and J ends, which lost 1 base and 0 bases, there was a span of 16 bases. The CDR3 runs to 19 residues. The DNA for the CDR3 is TGTGCCAGCAGCTTAGTAGTTGGGGCGGTCAGCTCCTATAATTCACCCCTCCACTTT. As protein: CASSLVVGAVSSYNSPLHF.

The chain recombines TRBV5-5 with TRBJ1-5; 7 bases match TRBD1. The germline CDR1 and CDR2 sequences are SGHKS and YYEKEE (reference sequence). The ends lost 2 bases at V and 5 bases at J; junction bases unmatched: 10. The CDR3 has 16 residues. CDR3 in amino acids: CASSFIAGGGHQPQHF. The CDR3 DNA reads TGTGCCAGCAGCTTTATCGCAGGGGGTGGTCATCAGCCCCAGCATTTT.

The chain joins TRBV15 to TRBJ2-2; maybe TRBD1 (6 bases). Trimming took off 10 bases at V and 7 bases at J, with 10 bases between the two ends. CDR3 length: 11 amino acids. CDR1 and CDR2 from the germline V gene are LNHNV and YYDKDF (reference sequence). This CDR3 reads CARGGSGELFF. The CDR3 DNA follows: TGTGCCAGAGGGGGAAGCGGGGAGCTGTTTTTT.

This chain joins TRBV5-1 and TRBJ1-5, with D possibly TRBD1 on 6 matching bases. Trimming took 1 base from V and 5 from J, leaving 10 bases between them. Germline lookup yields CDR1 SGHRS and CDR2 YFSETQ. CDR3 length: 14 amino acids. The CDR3 region has the DNA TGCGCCAGCAGCTTGCAGGGGACGGATCAGCCCCAGCATTTT. It yields the protein CASSLQGTDQPQHF.